The clone carrying this TCR beta chain came up many times. Its antigen is undetermined. The sample is drawn from a study of T cells after yellow fever vaccination. The study's findings and limits: FACS-sorted repertoires could harbor abundant contaminating bulk-population clonotypes. Reappearance after the booster was observed for most primary-vaccination clones (about 95% CD4, roughly 90% CD8). Shared CD4/CD8 clonotypes were a small share, likely from convergent recombination.

V was trimmed by 8 bases and J by 5 bases, leaving 13 bases between them. This CDR3 has 13 amino acids. CDR1 is SGHAT and CDR2 is FQNNGV in the germline V gene. TCR cDNA was made by 5'RACE template switching, adding a universal primer site and UMIs. Each CDR3 protein is one row after TCRdb ran MiXCR on the 5' RACE reads. The table records about 63,000 distinct CDR3 sequences, roughly 7.4% of them present only once. The specimen comprised CD8+ T cells sorted from PBMCs, sampled 15 days after the yellow fever booster vaccination. The J gene is TRBJ2-1, the V gene TRBV11-2; either TRBD1 or TRBD2 may fit D (6 bases each). The receptor's source is a man aged 25-45 years who received the YFV17D yellow fever vaccine. CDR3 in amino acids: CASLTGADNEQFF. Written as DNA, the CDR3 is TGTGCCAGCCTCACGGGGGCCGACAATGAGCAGTTCTTC.